This T cell receptor (beta chain) was sequenced in a study of cytomegalovirus exposure and HLA in healthy donors. Findings of the study overall: What a later analysis reportedly showed was that an Asian-associated ancestry cluster had fewer N-insertions than the approximately 670-donor mean.

In the PCR, 60 Vbeta and 13 Jbeta primers were used. Libraries were prepared by immunoSEQ multiplex PCR; TCRdb keeps only in-frame clonotypes and omits some of them. The sample includes tens of thousands of clones, roughly 63% of them seen just once. Only one count was recorded for this clone. What it binds is not known. The sequence was obtained from a woman between 40 and 55 years old in good health and CMV-seropositive. The sequencing input was PBMCs.

The CDR3 sequence: CASSVGQSNQPQHF. DNA of the CDR3: TGTGCCAGCAGCGTAGGGCAGAGCAATCAGCCCCAGCATTTT. This chain connects TRBV9 to TRBJ1-5; unclear D gene. This CDR3 is 14 amino acids long. Germline CDR1 SGDLS, CDR2 YYNGEE. Deletions cut 0 bases from V and 1 base from J, with 5 bases between.